This is a list of T cell receptor beta chains from one sample in a study of T cell repertoires in cytomegalovirus infection. In TCRdb, the reads were re-called with MiXCR into one record per CDR3 protein. The sample holds about 340,000 distinct CDR3 sequences, 25% to 35% seen once. Their recognized antigens are unknown. The sample in question was cultured PBMCs, obtained from culture after CMV antigen stimulation. The receptors were sampled from a human donor in good health (CMV status not recorded). Some clones in this sample may be carry-over from other donors' samples. Both conserved end residues are part of each CDR3. A D gene is named only where the DNA matches it firmly. Clone size is not always given. Where it is, it says once, few, many or a class for expanded clones.

J gene: TRBJ2-3; D gene: TRBD2; clone size: many; V gene: TRBV6-1; CDR3 protein: CASSATSGGRDTQYF; CDR3 DNA: TGTGCCAGCAGTGCGACTAGCGGGGGGCGCGATACGCAGTATTTT
J gene: TRBJ2-1; D gene: .; clone size: .; V gene: TRBV18; CDR3 protein: CASSGGRISSYNEQFF; CDR3 DNA: TGTGCCAGCTCAGGGGGACGGATCAGCTCCTACAATGAGCAGTTCTTC
J gene: TRBJ1-1; D gene: .; clone size: .; V gene: TRBV7-9; CDR3 protein: CASRSTRMNTEAFF; CDR3 DNA: TGTGCCAGCAGGTCTACCCGGATGAACACTGAAGCTTTCTTT
J gene: TRBJ2-1; D gene: .; clone size: .; V gene: TRBV4-1; CDR3 protein: CASSQGAGRGNEQFF; CDR3 DNA: TGCGCCAGCAGCCAAGGGGCGGGGAGAGGGAATGAGCAGTTCTTC
J gene: TRBJ2-2; D gene: .; clone size: .; V gene: TRBV4-2; CDR3 protein: CASSHPGNTGELFF; CDR3 DNA: TGTGCCAGCAGCCACCCAGGGAACACCGGGGAGCTGTTTTTT
J gene: TRBJ2-1; D gene: TRBD2; clone size: many; V gene: TRBV19; CDR3 protein: CASSIVAGLAGVNEQFF; CDR3 DNA: TGTGCCAGTAGTATAGTTGCGGGACTAGCGGGAGTCAATGAGCAGTTCTTC
J gene: TRBJ2-7; D gene: .; clone size: .; V gene: TRBV24-1; CDR3 protein: CATSDGSYEQYF; CDR3 DNA: TGTGCCACCAGTGACGGCTCCTACGAGCAGTACTTC
J gene: TRBJ2-7; D gene: .; clone size: .; V gene: TRBV7-6; CDR3 protein: CASSLSARFSYEQYF; CDR3 DNA: TGTGCCAGCAGCTTAAGTGCCAGGTTCTCCTACGAGCAGTACTTC
J gene: TRBJ2-3; D gene: .; clone size: .; V gene: TRBV6-6; CDR3 protein: CASSSPGGYTQYF; CDR3 DNA: TGTGCCAGCAGTTCCCCAGGGGGGTATACGCAGTATTTT
J gene: TRBJ1-5; D gene: .; clone size: few; V gene: TRBV6-1; CDR3 protein: CASRPDGYSNQPQHF; CDR3 DNA: TGTGCCAGCAGGCCCGACGGTTATAGCAATCAGCCCCAGCATTTT
J gene: TRBJ1-1; D gene: .; clone size: few; V gene: TRBV5-1; CDR3 protein: CASSLGISDNTEAFF; CDR3 DNA: TGCGCCAGCAGCTTGGGTATATCAGATAACACTGAAGCTTTCTTT